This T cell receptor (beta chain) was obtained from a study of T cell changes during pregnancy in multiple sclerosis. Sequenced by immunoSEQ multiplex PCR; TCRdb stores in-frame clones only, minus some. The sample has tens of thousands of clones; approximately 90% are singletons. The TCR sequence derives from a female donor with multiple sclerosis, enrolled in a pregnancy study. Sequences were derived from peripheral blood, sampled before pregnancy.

The CDR3 loop is CSVEDTRQGAFGEQYF. CDR3 nucleotides: TGCAGCGTTGAAGATACCCGACAGGGGGCCTTTGGCGAGCAGTACTTC. The rearrangement links TRBV29-1 to TRBJ2-7, with 10 bases identical to TRBD1. The CDR3 length is 16 residues. Germline lookup yields CDR1 SQVTM and CDR2 ANQGSEA. The trim removed 0 bases at V and 6 bases at J, leaving 11 bases unmatched.